These 20 T cell receptor beta chains came from one sample sequenced in a study of cytomegalovirus exposure and HLA in healthy donors. The PCR was carried out with 60 Vbeta primers and 13 Jbeta primers. Profiled with immunoSEQ multiplex PCR; TCRdb holds only in-frame clones, not every one. The top ten clones hold roughly 6.7% of a sample with fewer than 180,000 clones, less than 85% of them seen once. Material for sequencing was PBMCs. These receptors came from a man between 45 and 60 years old in good health and CMV-seropositive.

The chain carries TRBV29-1 and TRBJ2-3; 14 nucleotides align to TRBD2. This CDR3 is 15 amino acids long. The germline CDR1 and CDR2 sequences are SQVTM and ANQGSEA. J gave up 1 base and V 6 bases, and 3 bases lay outside the gene matches. The CDR3: CSVSGLAGGTDTQYF. The CDR3 DNA reads TGCAGCGTCTCGGGACTAGCGGGGGGCACAGATACGCAGTATTTT.

The chain is built from TRBV9 and TRBJ1-4, with 9 bases lining up with TRBD1. With 0 bases clipped from V and 5 bases from J, the junction kept 2 bases outside the gene matches. This CDR3 contains 15 residues. Germline CDR1 is SGDLS and CDR2 is YYNGEE. The CDR3 protein is CASSVVGTGNEKLFF. The CDR3 DNA reads as TGTGCCAGCAGCGTAGTCGGGACAGGGAATGAAAAACTGTTTTTT.

The chain is built from TRBV6-5 and TRBJ1-1; D is unclear. The V gene's germline CDR1 is MNHEY and CDR2 SVGAGI. The CDR3 runs to 13 residues. V was shortened by 8 bases and J by 10 bases, with 20 bases between the two germline ends. The chain's CDR3 is CASPSGRASIAFF. The CDR3, as DNA: TGTGCCAGCCCCTCCGGGAGGGCTTCTATAGCTTTCTTT.

This rearrangement joins TRBV7-2 to TRBJ2-1, with no clear D. The ends were cut back, 3 bases at V and 6 bases at J, with 15 bases in the middle. Germline CDR1 SGHTA, CDR2 FQGNSA. The CDR3 is made up of 15 amino acids. The CDR3 nucleotides are TGTGCCAGCAGCTTCTTAACCTACCTATCCAATGAGCAGTTCTTC. Amino acid sequence: CASSFLTYLSNEQFF.

The genes are TRBV2 and TRBJ1-2, with 8 bases that match TRBD1. Per germline, CDR1 SNHLY and CDR2 FYNNEI. The junction had 8 bases not matched to a gene; V was cut back by 4 bases and J by 4 bases. The CDR3 contains 15 residues. For the CDR3, the DNA is TGTGCCAGCAGTGCCGGCAGGGGGCGAGTCTATGGCTACACCTTC. It codes for CASSAGRGRVYGYTF.

This clone came up a few times. V is TRBV11-3 and J is TRBJ1-1; D gene ambiguous. CDR1 SGHNT and CDR2 YENEEA come from the germline V gene. V was shortened by 5 bases and J by 3 bases, with 10 bases between the two germline ends. The CDR3 contains 13 residues. This CDR3 reads CASSRERDTEAFF. CDR3 nucleotide sequence: TGTGCCAGCAGCCGCGAGAGGGACACTGAAGCTTTCTTT.

As DNA, the CDR3 is TGTGCCAGCTCACCCGAGGTTGAAGTTTCTGGCGGCTACACCTTC. Protein sequence: CASSPEVEVSGGYTF. The genes are TRBV18 and TRBJ1-2; D is unresolved. Trimming removed 3 bases from V and 8 bases from J, with 19 bases in between. The CDR3 length is 15 residues. CDR1 and CDR2 from the germline V gene are KGHSH and LQKENI.

The chain combines TRBV29-1 with TRBJ2-7; 12 bases are a match to TRBD1. Germline CDR1 is SQVTM and CDR2 is ANQGSEA. CDR3 length equals 14 residues. V lost 5 bases, J lost 6 bases, and 8 bases stayed unmatched. CDR3 DNA sequence: TGCAGCGTTTACGCTCGGGACAGGGGGCCCGAGCAGTACTTC. This gives the protein CSVYARDRGPEQYF.

The chain links TRBV6-1 to TRBJ1-4, with TRBD1 matching 8 bases. The CDR3 has 14 residues. Germline lookup yields CDR1 MNHNS and CDR2 SASEGT. V shed 2 bases and J 8 bases; nucleotides not matched to a gene: 4. The CDR3 coding sequence is TGTGCCAGCAGTGAAATCTGGACAGGGGAAAAACTGTTTTTT. It codes for CASSEIWTGEKLFF.

In this sample, this clone turned up once. The chain is built from TRBV5-4 and TRBJ2-1; 7 bases line up with TRBD2. Trimming at V came to 2 bases and at J to 5 bases, leaving 7 bases not matched to a gene. The CDR3 is made up of 15 amino acids. Germline lookup yields CDR1 SGHNT and CDR2 YYREEE (reference sequence). The DNA for the CDR3 is TGTGCCAGCAGCTTCCGGGGGGAGAATGACAATGAGCAGTTCTTC. Translation: CASSFRGENDNEQFF.

The chain uses TRBV5-1 and TRBJ2-3, with 7 bases identical to TRBD1. Germline V gene lookup returns CDR1 SGHRS and CDR2 YFSETQ. CDR3 length equals 14 residues. The ends lost 0 bases at V and 5 bases at J; junction bases unmatched: 3. The CDR3 DNA sequence: TGCGCCAGCAGCTTGGGTAGGGGGCAAGATACGCAGTATTTT. Encoded protein: CASSLGRGQDTQYF.

Turning to this clone: The DNA is left out, because the CDR3 cannot be placed on it with certainty; the CDR3 is given as TCRdb lists it. This sequence joins TRBV7-9 and TRBJ2-1; no check of the table's D call, TRBD1, against the DNA was made. CDR1 is SEHNR and CDR2 is FQNEAQ in the germline V gene (reference sequence). The CDR3 is 14 amino acids in total, end residues counted. CDR3 residues: CASSEFGPGNEQFF.

The V and J genes are TRBV5-1 and TRBJ1-3; TRBD1 matches at 7 bases. With 4 bases clipped from V and 2 bases from J, the junction kept 3 bases outside the gene matches. CDR3 length equals 14 residues. CDR1 and CDR2 from the germline V gene are SGHRS and YFSETQ. CDR3 in DNA: TGCGCCAGCAGCATACAGGGGACTGGAAACACCATATATTTT. It is translated as CASSIQGTGNTIYF. Full variable domain (outside the CDR3, taken from reference TRBV5-1 and TRBJ1-3): KAGVTQTPRYLIKTRGQQVTLSCSPISGHRSVSWYQQTPGQGLQFLFEYFSETQRNKGNFPGRFSGRQFSNSRSEMNVSTLELGDSALYLCASSIQGTGNTIYFGEGSWLTVV.

The rearrangement uses TRBV5-6 and TRBJ1-6; 7 bases are shared with TRBD1. The CDR3 loop spans 16 amino acids. The V gene's germline CDR1 is SGHDT and CDR2 YYEEEE. V gave up 0 bases and J gave up 10 bases; unmatched junction bases: 10. The CDR3 is CASSLALEGAWSPLHF. The DNA for the CDR3 is TGTGCCAGCAGCTTGGCCCTGGAGGGGGCCTGGTCACCCCTCCACTTT. Together with reference TRBV5-6 and TRBJ1-6, the CDR3 gives the full variable domain: DAGVTQSPTHLIKTRGQQVTLRCSPKSGHDTVSWYQQALGQGPQFIFQYYEEEERQRGNFPDRFSGHQFPNYSSELNVNALLLGDSALYLCASSLALEGAWSPLHFGNGTRLTVT.

This clone came up a few times. The CDR3 spells CASSQRTRDSRNEQFF. The CDR3, as DNA: TGTGCCAGCAGCCAACGAACACGGGACAGTCGCAATGAGCAGTTCTTC. The V and J genes are TRBV14 and TRBJ2-1; 7 bases fit TRBD1. From germline, CDR1 is SGHDN and CDR2 FVKESK. V trimming: 2 bases; J trimming: 6 bases; junction bases outside the gene matches: 10. The CDR3 runs 16 residues.

This clone was recorded a few times. The rearrangement uses TRBV1 and TRBJ2-1; no DNA check was done on the table's D call, TRBD2. TRBV1 is labeled a pseudogene. The CDR3 is 15 residues long. The chain's CDR3 is CTSSLAGGSYNEQFF. The CDR3 DNA reads as TGCACCAGCAGTCTAGCGGGGGGATCCTACAATGAGCAGTTCTTC.

The rearrangement links TRBV5-4 to TRBJ2-7, with TRBD2 matching over 8 bases. CDR1 SGHNT and CDR2 YYREEE come from the germline V gene (reference sequence). This CDR3 is 15 amino acids long. V was clipped by 3 bases and J by 0 bases; unmatched bases: 5. The CDR3 DNA follows: TGTGCCAGCAGCTCTGGCAGCGGGAGCTCCTACGAGCAGTACTTC. Translation gives CASSSGSGSSYEQYF. Full variable domain (missing parts from reference TRBV5-4 and TRBJ2-7): ETGVTQSPTHLIKTRGQQVTLRCSSQSGHNTVSWYQQALGQGPQFIFQYYREEENGRGNFPPRFSGLQFPNYSSELNVNALELDDSALYLCASSSGSGSSYEQYFGPGTRLTVT.

This clone is termed medium-sized. The rearrangement joins TRBV5-4 to TRBJ1-2, with D unresolved. The V end was cut by 4 bases, the J end by 5 bases, with 18 bases between. Per the germline V gene, CDR1 is SGHNT and CDR2 is YYREEE (reference sequence). The length of the CDR3 is 15 residues. The CDR3 spells CASSGDSTWLYGYTF. DNA of the CDR3: TGTGCCAGCAGCGGTGACTCCACCTGGCTTTATGGCTACACCTTC.

The chain has TRBV19 and TRBJ2-1, with 7 bases matching TRBD2. Germline CDR1 and CDR2: LNHDA and SQIVND (reference sequence). V shed 2 bases, J shed 4 bases, and the junction held 5 bases outside the gene matches. The CDR3 contains 15 residues. This CDR3 is CASSISGEGYNEQFF. Written as DNA, the CDR3 is TGTGCCAGTAGTATATCGGGGGAGGGGTACAATGAGCAGTTCTTC.

This clone has only a few counts. At one of its ends the junction is not consistent with the germline gene, which may arise from a read error. The V gene is TRBV7-9, the J gene TRBJ1-3, with a possible D match to TRBD1 (6 bases). The CDR3 is made up of 15 amino acids. Germline CDR1 reads SEHNR; CDR2 reads FQNEAQ (reference sequence). CDR3 protein: CSSSLSQTGHDTIYF. CDR3 coding DNA: TGTTCCAGCAGCTTATCCCAGACAGGTCATGACACCATATATTTT.